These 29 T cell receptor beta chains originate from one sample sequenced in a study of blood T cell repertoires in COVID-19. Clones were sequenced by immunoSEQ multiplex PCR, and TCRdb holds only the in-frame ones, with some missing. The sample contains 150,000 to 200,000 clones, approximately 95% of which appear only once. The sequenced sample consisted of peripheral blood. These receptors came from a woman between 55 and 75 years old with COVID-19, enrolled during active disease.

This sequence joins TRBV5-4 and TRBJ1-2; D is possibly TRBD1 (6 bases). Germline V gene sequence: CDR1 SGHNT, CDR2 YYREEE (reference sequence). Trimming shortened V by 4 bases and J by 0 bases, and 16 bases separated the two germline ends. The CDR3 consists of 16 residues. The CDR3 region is CASSPRDGGANYGYTF. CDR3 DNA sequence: TGTGCCAGCAGCCCTCGGGATGGGGGCGCTAACTATGGCTACACCTTC.

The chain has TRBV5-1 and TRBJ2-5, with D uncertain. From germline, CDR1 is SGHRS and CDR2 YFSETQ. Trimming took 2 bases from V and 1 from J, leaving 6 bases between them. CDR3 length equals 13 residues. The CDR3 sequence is CASSFGSQETQYF. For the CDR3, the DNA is TGCGCCAGCAGCTTTGGCAGCCAAGAGACCCAGTACTTC.

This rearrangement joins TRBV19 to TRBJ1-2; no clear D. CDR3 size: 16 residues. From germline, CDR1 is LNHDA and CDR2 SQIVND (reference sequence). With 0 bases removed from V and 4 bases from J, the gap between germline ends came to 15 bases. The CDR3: CASSIDHNVGTYGYTF. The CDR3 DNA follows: TGTGCCAGTAGTATAGATCATAACGTGGGCACCTATGGCTACACCTTC. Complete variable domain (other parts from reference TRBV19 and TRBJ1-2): DGGITQSPKYLFRKEGQNVTLSCEQNLNHDAMYWYRQDPGQGLRLIYYSQIVNDFQKGDIAEGYSVSREKKESFPLTVTSAQKNPTAFYLCASSIDHNVGTYGYTFGSGTRLTVV.

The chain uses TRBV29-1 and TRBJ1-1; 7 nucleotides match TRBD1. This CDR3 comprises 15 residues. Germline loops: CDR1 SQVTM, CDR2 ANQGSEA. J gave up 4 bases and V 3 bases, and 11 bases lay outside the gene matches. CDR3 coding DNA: TGCAGCGTTGACCCTACGACAGGGAAGACCACTGAAGCTTTCTTT. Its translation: CSVDPTTGKTTEAFF.

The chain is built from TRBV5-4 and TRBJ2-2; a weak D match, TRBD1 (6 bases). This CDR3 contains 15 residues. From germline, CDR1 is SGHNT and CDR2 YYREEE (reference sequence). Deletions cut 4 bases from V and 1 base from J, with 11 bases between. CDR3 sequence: CASSLPGQNTGELFF. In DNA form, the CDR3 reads TGTGCCAGCAGCCTCCCGGGACAGAACACCGGGGAGCTGTTTTTT.

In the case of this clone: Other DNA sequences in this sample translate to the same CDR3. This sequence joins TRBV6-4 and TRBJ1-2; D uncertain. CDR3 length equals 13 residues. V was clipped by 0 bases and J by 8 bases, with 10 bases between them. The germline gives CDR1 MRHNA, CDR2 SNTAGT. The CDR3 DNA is TGTGCCAGCAGTGACTCTGGCTCCGGGGGCTACACCTTC. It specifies CASSDSGSGGYTF.

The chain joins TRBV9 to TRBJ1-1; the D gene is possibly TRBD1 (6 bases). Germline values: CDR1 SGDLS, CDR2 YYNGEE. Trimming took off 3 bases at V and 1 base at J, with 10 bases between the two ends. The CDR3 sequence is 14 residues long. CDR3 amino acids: CASSAGHRNTEAFF. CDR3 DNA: TGTGCCAGCAGCGCGGGACACCGGAACACTGAAGCTTTCTTT.

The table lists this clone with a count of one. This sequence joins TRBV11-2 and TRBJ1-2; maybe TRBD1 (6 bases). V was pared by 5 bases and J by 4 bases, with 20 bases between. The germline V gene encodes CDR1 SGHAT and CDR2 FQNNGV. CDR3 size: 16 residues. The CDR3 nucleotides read TGTGCCAGCAGCACCGACAGGCTAGAGAGGGGCTATGGCTACACCTTC. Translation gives CASSTDRLERGYGYTF. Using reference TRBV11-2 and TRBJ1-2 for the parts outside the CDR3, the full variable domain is EAGVAQSPRYKIIEKRQSVAFWCNPISGHATLYWYQQILGQGPKLLIQFQNNGVVDDSQLPKDRFSAERLKGVDSTLKIQPAKLEDSAVYLCASSTDRLERGYGYTFGSGTRLTVV.

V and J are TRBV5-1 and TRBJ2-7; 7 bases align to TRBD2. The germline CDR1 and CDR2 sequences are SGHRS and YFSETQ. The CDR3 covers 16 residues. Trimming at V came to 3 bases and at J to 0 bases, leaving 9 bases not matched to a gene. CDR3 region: CASSWVAGRSSYEQYF. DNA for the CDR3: TGCGCCAGCAGCTGGGTAGCGGGCCGTAGCTCCTACGAGCAGTACTTC.

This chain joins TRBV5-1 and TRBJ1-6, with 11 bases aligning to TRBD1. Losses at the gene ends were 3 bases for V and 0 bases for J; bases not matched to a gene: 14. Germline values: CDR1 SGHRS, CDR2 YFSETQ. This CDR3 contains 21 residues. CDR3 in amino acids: CASSSGGWTGGYSSYNSPLHF. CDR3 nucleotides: TGCGCCAGCAGCTCGGGTGGTTGGACAGGGGGCTATAGCTCCTATAATTCACCCCTCCACTTT.

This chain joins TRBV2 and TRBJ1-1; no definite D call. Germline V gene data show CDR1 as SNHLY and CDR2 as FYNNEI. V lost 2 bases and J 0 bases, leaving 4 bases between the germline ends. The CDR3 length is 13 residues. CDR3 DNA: TGTGCCAGCAGTGAACTGTTGAACACTGAAGCTTTCTTT. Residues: CASSELLNTEAFF.

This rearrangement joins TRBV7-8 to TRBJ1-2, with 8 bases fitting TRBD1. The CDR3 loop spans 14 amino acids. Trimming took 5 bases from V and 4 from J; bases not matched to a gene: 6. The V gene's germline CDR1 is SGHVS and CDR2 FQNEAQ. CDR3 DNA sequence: TGTGCCAGCAGCGGATCCGACAGGGGCTATGGCTACACCTTC. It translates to CASSGSDRGYGYTF.

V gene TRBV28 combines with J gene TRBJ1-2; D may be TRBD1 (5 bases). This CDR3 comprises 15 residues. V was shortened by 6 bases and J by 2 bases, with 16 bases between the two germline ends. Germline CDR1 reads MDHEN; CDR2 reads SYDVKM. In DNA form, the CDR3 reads TGTGCCAGCAGGGGGGGTCCGGCTACCAACTATGGCTACACCTTC. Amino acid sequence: CASRGGPATNYGYTF.

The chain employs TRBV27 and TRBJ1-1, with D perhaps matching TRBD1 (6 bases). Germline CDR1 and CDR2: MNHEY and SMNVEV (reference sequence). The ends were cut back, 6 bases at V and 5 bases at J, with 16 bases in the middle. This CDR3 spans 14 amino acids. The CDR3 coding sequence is TGTGCCAGCAGGTCGGCAGGGGAGGGGACTGAAGCTTTCTTT. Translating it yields CASRSAGEGTEAFF.

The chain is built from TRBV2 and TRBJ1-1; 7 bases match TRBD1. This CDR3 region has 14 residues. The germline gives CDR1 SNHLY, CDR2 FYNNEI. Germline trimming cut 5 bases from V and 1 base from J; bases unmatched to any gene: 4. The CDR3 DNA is TGTGCCAGCAGTAACACAGGGGAGAACACTGAAGCTTTCTTT. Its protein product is CASSNTGENTEAFF.

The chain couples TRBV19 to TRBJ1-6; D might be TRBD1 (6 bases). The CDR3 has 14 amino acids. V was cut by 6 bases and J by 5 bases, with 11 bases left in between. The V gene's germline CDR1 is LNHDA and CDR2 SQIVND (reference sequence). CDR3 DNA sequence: TGTGCCAGTAGGACGGGACAAGATAATTCACCCCTCCACTTT. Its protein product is CASRTGQDNSPLHF. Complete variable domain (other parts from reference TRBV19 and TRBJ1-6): DGGITQSPKYLFRKEGQNVTLSCEQNLNHDAMYWYRQDPGQGLRLIYYSQIVNDFQKGDIAEGYSVSREKKESFPLTVTSAQKNPTAFYLCASRTGQDNSPLHFGNGTRLTVT.

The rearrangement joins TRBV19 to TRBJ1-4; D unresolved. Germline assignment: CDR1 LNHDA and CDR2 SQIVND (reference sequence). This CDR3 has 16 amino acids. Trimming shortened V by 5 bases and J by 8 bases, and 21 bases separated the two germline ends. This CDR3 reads CASSPGEGRRWEKLFF. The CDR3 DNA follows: TGTGCCAGTAGTCCTGGGGAGGGCAGACGTTGGGAAAAACTGTTTTTT.

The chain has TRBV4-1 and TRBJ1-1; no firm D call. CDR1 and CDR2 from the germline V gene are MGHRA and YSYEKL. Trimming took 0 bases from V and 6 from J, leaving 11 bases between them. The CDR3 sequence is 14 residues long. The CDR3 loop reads CASSQESLRAEAFF. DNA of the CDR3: TGCGCCAGCAGCCAAGAGAGTCTTAGAGCTGAAGCTTTCTTT.

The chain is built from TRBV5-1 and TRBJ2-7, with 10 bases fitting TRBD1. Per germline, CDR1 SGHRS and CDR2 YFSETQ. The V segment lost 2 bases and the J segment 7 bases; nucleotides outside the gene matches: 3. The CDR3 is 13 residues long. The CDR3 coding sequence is TGCGCCAGCAGCTTAGGGACAGGGGATGAGCAGTACTTC. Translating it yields CASSLGTGDEQYF.

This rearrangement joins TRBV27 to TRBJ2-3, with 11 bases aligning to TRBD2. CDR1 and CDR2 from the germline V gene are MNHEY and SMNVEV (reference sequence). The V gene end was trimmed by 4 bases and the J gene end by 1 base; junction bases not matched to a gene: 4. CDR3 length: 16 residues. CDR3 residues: CASSSLAGGGTDTQYF. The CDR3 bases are TGTGCCAGCAGTTCCTTAGCGGGGGGGGGCACAGATACGCAGTATTTT.

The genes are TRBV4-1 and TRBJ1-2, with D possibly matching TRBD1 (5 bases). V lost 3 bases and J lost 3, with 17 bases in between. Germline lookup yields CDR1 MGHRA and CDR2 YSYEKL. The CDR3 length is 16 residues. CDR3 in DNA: TGCGCCAGCAGCCAGGAGCGGGGGTCTGGAGACTATGGCTACACCTTC. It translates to CASSQERGSGDYGYTF.

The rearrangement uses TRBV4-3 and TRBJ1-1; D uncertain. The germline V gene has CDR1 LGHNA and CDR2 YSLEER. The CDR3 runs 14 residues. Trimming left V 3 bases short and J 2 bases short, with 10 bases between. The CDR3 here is CASSHSDDNTEAFF. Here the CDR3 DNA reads TGCGCCAGCAGCCACAGCGATGATAACACTGAAGCTTTCTTT.

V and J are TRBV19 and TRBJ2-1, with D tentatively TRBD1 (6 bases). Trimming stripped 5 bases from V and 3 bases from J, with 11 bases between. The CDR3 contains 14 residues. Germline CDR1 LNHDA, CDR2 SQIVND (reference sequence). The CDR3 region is CASSERGGYNEQFF. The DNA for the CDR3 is TGTGCCAGTAGTGAGAGAGGGGGCTACAATGAGCAGTTCTTC. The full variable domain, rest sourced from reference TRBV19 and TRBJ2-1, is DGGITQSPKYLFRKEGQNVTLSCEQNLNHDAMYWYRQDPGQGLRLIYYSQIVNDFQKGDIAEGYSVSREKKESFPLTVTSAQKNPTAFYLCASSERGGYNEQFFGPGTRLTVL.

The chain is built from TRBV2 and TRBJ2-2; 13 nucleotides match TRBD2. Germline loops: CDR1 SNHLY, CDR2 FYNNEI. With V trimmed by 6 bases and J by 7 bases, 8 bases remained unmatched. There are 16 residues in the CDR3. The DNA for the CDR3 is TGTGCCAGCAGAGCACTAGCGGGGGGGCCGAACGGGGAGCTGTTTTTT. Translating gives CASRALAGGPNGELFF. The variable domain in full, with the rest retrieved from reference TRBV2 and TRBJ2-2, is EPEVTQTPSHQVTQMGQEVILRCVPISNHLYFYWYRQILGQKVEFLVSFYNNEISEKSEIFDDQFSVERPDGSNFTLKIRSTKLEDSAMYFCASRALAGGPNGELFFGEGSRLTVL.

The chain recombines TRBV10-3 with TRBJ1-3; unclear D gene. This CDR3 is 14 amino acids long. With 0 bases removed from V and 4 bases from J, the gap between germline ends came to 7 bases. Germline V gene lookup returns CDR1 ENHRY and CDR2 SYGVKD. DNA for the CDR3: TGTGCCATCAGTGAGTCGAACCGGGGAAACACCATATATTTT. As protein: CAISESNRGNTIYF.

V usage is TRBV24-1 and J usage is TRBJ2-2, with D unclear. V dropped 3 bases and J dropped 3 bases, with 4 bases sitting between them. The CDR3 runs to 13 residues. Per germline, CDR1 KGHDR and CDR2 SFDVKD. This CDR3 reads CATSDRDTGELFF. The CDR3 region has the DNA TGTGCCACCAGTGATAGAGACACCGGGGAGCTGTTTTTT.

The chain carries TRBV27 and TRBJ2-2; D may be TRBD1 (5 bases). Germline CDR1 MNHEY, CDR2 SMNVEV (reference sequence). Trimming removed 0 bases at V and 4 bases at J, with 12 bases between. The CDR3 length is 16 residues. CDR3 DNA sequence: TGTGCCAGCAGTTTATCGGATCGGACACCCACCGGGGAGCTGTTTTTT. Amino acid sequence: CASSLSDRTPTGELFF.

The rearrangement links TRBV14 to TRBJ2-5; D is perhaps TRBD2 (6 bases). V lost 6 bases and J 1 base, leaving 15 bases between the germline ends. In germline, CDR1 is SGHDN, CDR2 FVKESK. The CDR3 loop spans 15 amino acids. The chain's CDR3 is CASSVGGTSQETQYF. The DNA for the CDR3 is TGTGCCAGCAGTGTTGGCGGGACCTCCCAAGAGACCCAGTACTTC.

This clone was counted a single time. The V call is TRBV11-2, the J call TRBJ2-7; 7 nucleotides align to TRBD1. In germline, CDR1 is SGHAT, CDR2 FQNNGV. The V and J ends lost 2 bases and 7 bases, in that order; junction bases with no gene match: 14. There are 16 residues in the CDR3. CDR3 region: CASSLPYVEGAREQYF. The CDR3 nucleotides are TGTGCCAGCAGCTTACCCTACGTTGAGGGGGCGCGGGAGCAGTACTTC.